A selection of T cell receptor beta chains follows, all from one sample in a study of T cells in localized non-small cell lung cancer. Repertoires were generated with immunoSEQ multiplex PCR, while TCRdb's copy carries only in-frame clones and drops some. The profile shows fewer than 40,000 clones, 78% of them singletons. The sequenced sample was peripheral blood, obtained before any cancer treatment. The receptor source for this set is a male donor at least 60 years old with stage II squamous cell lung carcinoma. CDR3s include the opening cysteine and the closing phenylalanine or tryptophan. D genes are given only for firm matches. Part of the rows lack a size; the others show once, few, many or a class for expanded clones.

V gene: TRBV10-1; D gene: TRBD1; clone size: NA; J gene: TRBJ1-2; CDR3 length: 13; CDR3 DNA: TGCGCCAGCAACACAGGGGGCGCGAATGGCTACACCTTC; CDR3 protein: CASNTGGANGYTF
V gene: TRBV2; D gene: TRBD2; clone size: NA; J gene: TRBJ2-7; CDR3 length: 14; CDR3 DNA: TGTGCCAGCGACAATGCGGGACTAGTTGGAGAGCAGTACTTC; CDR3 protein: CASDNAGLVGEQYF
V gene: TRBV23-1; D gene: NA; clone size: once; J gene: TRBJ2-2; CDR3 length: 17; CDR3 DNA: TGCGCCAGCAGTCTATCGTACAGGGTTTCAGATACCGGGGAGCTGTTTTTT; CDR3 protein: CASSLSYRVSDTGELFF
V gene: TRBV7-3; D gene: TRBD1; clone size: NA; J gene: TRBJ2-3; CDR3 length: 13; CDR3 DNA: TGTGCCAGCAGCCCCTACAGGGGGAATACGCAGTATTTT; CDR3 protein: CASSPYRGNTQYF
V gene: TRBV6-1; D gene: TRBD1; clone size: NA; J gene: TRBJ2-1; CDR3 length: 15; CDR3 DNA: TGTGCCAGCAGTGTGGTGACAGGGGGCGGGGATGAGCAGTTCTTC; CDR3 protein: CASSVVTGGGDEQFF
V gene: TRBV6-1; D gene: NA; clone size: NA; J gene: TRBJ1-2; CDR3 length: 13; CDR3 DNA: TGTGCCAGCAGTGAAGGGGTAGTAGGGGGCTACACCTTC; CDR3 protein: CASSEGVVGGYTF
V gene: TRBV29-1; D gene: TRBD1; clone size: NA; J gene: TRBJ1-1; CDR3 length: 14; CDR3 DNA: TGCAGCGCTAAAGACAGGGGGCGGGTTACTGAAGCTTTCTTT; CDR3 protein: CSAKDRGRVTEAFF
V gene: TRBV5-4; D gene: NA; clone size: NA; J gene: TRBJ2-1; CDR3 length: 16; CDR3 DNA: TGTGCCAGCAGCTTGTCGTTCTCGTACTCCTACAATGAGCAGTTCTTC; CDR3 protein: CASSLSFSYSYNEQFF
V gene: TRBV5-4; D gene: NA; clone size: NA; J gene: TRBJ2-1; CDR3 length: 16; CDR3 DNA: TGTGCCAGCAGCCCAGGGGGGGCGGGAGGACACAATGAGCAGTTCTTC; CDR3 protein: CASSPGGAGGHNEQFF
V gene: TRBV6-5; D gene: NA; clone size: NA; J gene: TRBJ2-1; CDR3 length: 11; CDR3 DNA: TGTGCCAGCAGCCCTTACAATGAGCAGTTCTTC; CDR3 protein: CASSPYNEQFF
V gene: TRBV19; D gene: TRBD1; clone size: NA; J gene: TRBJ2-1; CDR3 length: 20; CDR3 DNA: TGTGCCAGTAGTATAGTCTGGGACAGGGGGACAGGGAGAGGGAAGGATGAGCAGTTCTTC; CDR3 protein: CASSIVWDRGTGRGKDEQFF
V gene: TRBV7-7; D gene: TRBD2; clone size: NA; J gene: TRBJ2-2; CDR3 length: 18; CDR3 DNA: TGTGCCAGCAGCTTAGCAGCGACGGGAGGATTAATCACCGGGGAGCTGTTTTTT; CDR3 protein: CASSLAATGGLITGELFF
V gene: TRBV29-1; D gene: TRBD2; clone size: NA; J gene: TRBJ2-5; CDR3 length: 12; CDR3 DNA: TGCAGCGTAGATAGCGGGAGCGAGACCCAGTACTTC; CDR3 protein: CSVDSGSETQYF
V gene: TRBV19; D gene: NA; clone size: NA; J gene: TRBJ2-5; CDR3 length: 13; CDR3 DNA: TGTGCCAGTAGTGGGCAGGCTCAAGAGACCCAGTACTTC; CDR3 protein: CASSGQAQETQYF
V gene: TRBV25-1; D gene: TRBD1; clone size: NA; J gene: TRBJ1-3; CDR3 length: 14; CDR3 DNA: TGTGCCGCCCGGGACAGCCTCTCTGGAAACACCATATATTTT; CDR3 protein: CAARDSLSGNTIYF
V gene: TRBV7-2; D gene: NA; clone size: NA; J gene: TRBJ1-1; CDR3 length: 13; CDR3 DNA: TGTGCCAGCAGCTTATTTATGAACACTGAAGCTTTCTTT; CDR3 protein: CASSLFMNTEAFF
V gene: TRBV5-8; D gene: NA; clone size: medium-sized; J gene: TRBJ1-4; CDR3 length: 13; CDR3 DNA: TGTGCCAGCAGCCCCCGCCCCGGGGAAAAACTGTTTTTT; CDR3 protein: CASSPRPGEKLFF
V gene: TRBV5-1; D gene: NA; clone size: NA; J gene: TRBJ2-3; CDR3 length: 14; CDR3 DNA: TGCGCCAGCAGCACCGGGGACAGCACAGATACGCAGTATTTT; CDR3 protein: CASSTGDSTDTQYF
V gene: TRBV10-3; D gene: NA; clone size: NA; J gene: TRBJ2-7; CDR3 length: 15; CDR3 DNA: TGTGCCAGCACGAGGGCGGGAACCACGGCCTACGAGCAGTACTTC; CDR3 protein: CASTRAGTTAYEQYF
V gene: TRBV23-1; D gene: NA; clone size: NA; J gene: TRBJ1-1; CDR3 length: 15; CDR3 DNA: TGCGCCAGCAGTCAGACCTACAGTGAGGAGACTGAAGCTTTCTTT; CDR3 protein: CASSQTYSEETEAFF
V gene: TRBV5-1; D gene: NA; clone size: NA; J gene: TRBJ2-3; CDR3 length: 15; CDR3 DNA: TGCGCCAGCAGGTCGAGGGGGACCGACACAGATACGCAGTATTTT; CDR3 protein: CASRSRGTDTDTQYF
V gene: TRBV7-2; D gene: NA; clone size: NA; J gene: TRBJ1-4; CDR3 length: 14; CDR3 DNA: TGTGCCAGCAGCCTACAGGGTACCGGTGAAAAACTGTTTTTT; CDR3 protein: CASSLQGTGEKLFF
V gene: TRBV19; D gene: NA; clone size: few; J gene: TRBJ2-1; CDR3 length: 14; CDR3 DNA: TGTGCCAGTCACAGAGAGAGCTCCTACAATGAGCAGTTCTTC; CDR3 protein: CASHRESSYNEQFF
V gene: TRBV4-1; D gene: NA; clone size: NA; J gene: TRBJ2-7; CDR3 length: 14; CDR3 DNA: TGCGCCAGCAGCCAGGCGGCCGCCGGGGGCGAGCAGTACTTC; CDR3 protein: CASSQAAAGGEQYF
V gene: TRBV6-6; D gene: NA; clone size: few; J gene: TRBJ2-7; CDR3 length: 14; CDR3 DNA: TGTGCCAGCAGTTACCCCGGTCAGGTGAACGAGCAGTACTTC; CDR3 protein: CASSYPGQVNEQYF
V gene: TRBV5-6; D gene: NA; clone size: NA; J gene: TRBJ1-2; CDR3 length: 11; CDR3 DNA: TGTGCCAGCAGCTTCCATGATGGCTACACCTTC; CDR3 protein: CASSFHDGYTF
V gene: TRBV14; D gene: NA; clone size: NA; J gene: TRBJ1-1; CDR3 length: 15; CDR3 DNA: TGTGCCAGCAGCCACCTCTTGACAGGGAACACTGAAGCTTTCTTT; CDR3 protein: CASSHLLTGNTEAFF
V gene: TRBV7-6; D gene: TRBD2; clone size: NA; J gene: TRBJ2-7; CDR3 length: 18; CDR3 DNA: TGTGCCAGCAGTCCGCAGGGCCCCACTAGCGTCACCTCCCTCGAGCAGTACTTC; CDR3 protein: CASSPQGPTSVTSLEQYF
V gene: TRBV27; D gene: NA; clone size: NA; J gene: TRBJ2-1; CDR3 length: 15; CDR3 DNA: TGTGCCAGCAGTTTAAGAGAGGGGAGTCACAATGAGCAGTTCTTC; CDR3 protein: CASSLREGSHNEQFF
V gene: TRBV6-5; D gene: NA; clone size: NA; J gene: TRBJ2-7; CDR3 length: 15; CDR3 DNA: TGTGCCAGCACCAAAGGGGGGCTCTATACCTACGAGCAGTACTTC; CDR3 protein: CASTKGGLYTYEQYF
V gene: TRBV5-1; D gene: TRBD1; clone size: NA; J gene: TRBJ1-3; CDR3 length: 16; CDR3 DNA: TGCGCCAGCAGCTTGGCCGGAACAGGGGTCGGAAACACCATATATTTT; CDR3 protein: CASSLAGTGVGNTIYF
V gene: TRBV6-1; D gene: NA; clone size: NA; J gene: TRBJ1-1; CDR3 length: 14; CDR3 DNA: TGTGCCAGCAGTGACCCGGGCAGTAGCACTGAAGCTTTCTTT; CDR3 protein: CASSDPGSSTEAFF
V gene: TRBV11-2; D gene: TRBD2; clone size: NA; J gene: TRBJ2-7; CDR3 length: 14; CDR3 DNA: TGTGCCAGCAGACCAGGACTAGCGGCCTACGAGCAGTACTTC; CDR3 protein: CASRPGLAAYEQYF
V gene: TRBV27; D gene: NA; clone size: NA; J gene: TRBJ1-1; CDR3 length: 15; CDR3 DNA: TGTGCCAGCAGTCCAGCCGTAGGAGGCTACACTGAAGCTTTCTTT; CDR3 protein: CASSPAVGGYTEAFF
V gene: TRBV19; D gene: TRBD1; clone size: NA; J gene: TRBJ2-7; CDR3 length: 14; CDR3 DNA: TGTGCCAGTAGTATTGCAGGGGGAGCCTACGAGCAGTACTTC; CDR3 protein: CASSIAGGAYEQYF
V gene: TRBV6-5; D gene: NA; clone size: NA; J gene: TRBJ1-6; CDR3 length: 15; CDR3 DNA: TGTGCCAGCAGTGGCCCAGGAATTGGTAATTCACCCCTCCACTTT; CDR3 protein: CASSGPGIGNSPLHF
V gene: TRBV6-1; D gene: NA; clone size: once; J gene: TRBJ1-2; CDR3 length: 14; CDR3 DNA: TGTGCCAGCAGTTTAGTTGGAGGAAGGTATGGCTACACCTTC; CDR3 protein: CASSLVGGRYGYTF
V gene: TRBV5-4; D gene: NA; clone size: few; J gene: TRBJ2-3; CDR3 length: 12; CDR3 DNA: TGTGCCAGCAGCTTGGTAGGGGAAGGGCGGTATTTT; CDR3 protein: CASSLVGEGRYF
V gene: TRBV6-1; D gene: TRBD1; clone size: NA; J gene: TRBJ1-5; CDR3 length: 15; CDR3 DNA: TGTGCCAGCAGTGAAGGCAGGGGGCGGAATCAGCCCCAGCATTTT; CDR3 protein: CASSEGRGRNQPQHF
V gene: TRBV28; D gene: NA; clone size: NA; J gene: TRBJ2-5; CDR3 length: 12; CDR3 DNA: TGTGCCAGCAGTATCCAACAGGAGACCCAGTACTTC; CDR3 protein: CASSIQQETQYF
V gene: TRBV2; D gene: NA; clone size: NA; J gene: TRBJ1-4; CDR3 length: 18; CDR3 DNA: TGTGCCAGCAGTTTCCCCCCCGGGACCTTAGGGGCTAATGAAAAACTGTTTTTT; CDR3 protein: CASSFPPGTLGANEKLFF
V gene: TRBV5-1; D gene: TRBD1; clone size: NA; J gene: TRBJ1-5; CDR3 length: 14; CDR3 DNA: TGCGCCAGCAGCCTGCAGGGGGGGGCTCAGCCCCAGCATTTT; CDR3 protein: CASSLQGGAQPQHF
V gene: TRBV30; D gene: NA; clone size: few; J gene: TRBJ1-1; CDR3 length: 12; CDR3 DNA: TGTGCCTGGAGTTGGGGTGACACTGAAGCTTTCTTT; CDR3 protein: CAWSWGDTEAFF
V gene: TRBV6-4; D gene: NA; clone size: few; J gene: TRBJ2-1; CDR3 length: 15; CDR3 DNA: TGTGCCAGCAGTGACGTGGGAGGTAATCGCAATGAGCAGTTCTTC; CDR3 protein: CASSDVGGNRNEQFF
V gene: TRBV9; D gene: TRBD2; clone size: many; J gene: TRBJ2-5; CDR3 length: 17; CDR3 DNA: TGTGCCAGCAGCGAGGGGCAACTAGCGGGAGGGTCAGAGACCCAGTACTTC; CDR3 protein: CASSEGQLAGGSETQYF
V gene: TRBV6-5; D gene: NA; clone size: NA; J gene: TRBJ1-1; CDR3 length: 14; CDR3 DNA: TGTGCCAGCAGAATCGGACAGCTGAACACTGAAGCTTTCTTT; CDR3 protein: CASRIGQLNTEAFF